This TCR beta chain was sequenced during a study of monozygotic twins with inflammatory bowel disease (dated by TCRdb to the late 2010s). At the level of the whole study: The full study comprised around 28 monozygotic twin pairs: nine German pairs (four IBD-concordant, five IBD-discordant) and 19 IBD-discordant Danish pairs. The search for disease-associated traits relied mainly on comparing, within discordant pairs, IBD patients with their genetically identical healthy co-twins. Each individual had, on average, about 151 000 unique TCRalpha sequences and 181 000 unique TCRbeta sequences available for analysis.

From each donor, an approximately 2.5 ml peripheral blood sample was drawn into PAXgene tubes and stored at -80 degrees C. Without T cell sorting, total RNA was isolated from whole blood using the PAXgene blood miRNA kit on an automated QIAcube. Peripheral blood from monozygotic twin pairs, either concordant or discordant for inflammatory bowel disease, underwent deep TCRalpha and TCRbeta repertoire profiling that used unique molecular barcoding. Smoking habits were recorded for all twin pairs, and each individual was classified as a current, former or never smoker. Worth noting for this clonotype: No cognate antigen has been identified for it.

Study-level results and caveats: Different T cell subtypes could not be distinguished in the analysis. Measured by the inverse Simpson index, TCRbeta repertoire diversity was lower in IBD patients than in their healthy co-twins. Compared with healthy twins, IBD patients shared fewer clonotypes with other individuals, and the difference was most pronounced in patients with signs of disease activity. Differing immunosuppressive treatments among patients may have added background noise and inter-individual variability to the repertoires. Concordant and discordant twins showed no difference in repertoire similarity, possibly because of limited statistical power. No single strong signal or clonotype linked to IBD turned up in the results, so the idea that one exists was not supported.

The library was obtained by 5' RACE. Each TCR library was prepared from about 3,300 ng of total RNA. For each sample, cDNA synthesis with SMARTScribe reverse transcriptase was split into eight separate reactions. During cDNA synthesis, unique molecular identifiers containing a 6-nucleotide sample barcode were introduced by template switching. TCRalpha and TCRbeta cDNA was amplified by two nested PCRs of approximately 16 and 10 cycles, with bead purification after each PCR. Before amplification, cDNA was treated with uracil DNA-glycosylase and purified using the QIAquick PCR purification kit. The second PCR added Illumina TruSeq-compatible adapters along with sample-specific barcodes. Library quality and concentration were assessed using TapeStation and Qubit, and 5 to 6 ng of each library was pooled. Pooled libraries were sequenced on an Illumina HiSeq2500 single-index Rapid Run with 2 x 100 bp reads and custom sequencing primers. The paper's processing steps were these. MiGEC version 1.2.6 was used for UMI-based consensus assembly, which corrected PCR and sequencing errors. MiXCR version 2.1.1 was used to carry out V(D)J alignment, clonotype assembly and CDR3 extraction. To normalise gene usage, clonotype sharing and MAIT/NKT TCR abundance, the top 1000, 10 000 and 20 000 clonotypes in each sample were analysed. After downsampling to 27 000 UMIs, diversity was calculated as the inverse Simpson index using the vegan R package. Paired Mann-Whitney U tests were applied to discordant twin pairs, and Benjamini-Hochberg correction was used for multiple testing. TCRdb reprocessed the reads and assigns one entry to each CDR3 protein sequence, leaving out DNA. The V and J calls shown here were made by TCRdb, not taken from the authors' results. The table kept for this sample lists around 370,000 distinct CDR3 sequences. The leading ten clones occupy just over 2.5% of the sample.

From a lookup of the germline V gene (reference sequence), CDR1 and CDR2 are DFQATT and SNEGSKA. The CDR3 numbers 16 residues from cysteine through phenylalanine. The coding DNA is unavailable. This clonotype was obtained from a human donor with ulcerative colitis or Crohn's disease, or a healthy co-twin of an affected twin (not recorded which). The V and J genes are TRBV20-1 and TRBJ1-4. Input material: blood. The CDR3 has the sequence CSAGGSSTATNEKLFF.